This T cell receptor (beta chain) was found in a study of long-term antiretroviral therapy in people with HIV. Findings of the study overall: Investigators report no available data on ART adherence, viral resistance or therapy changes.

The CDR3 has 14 amino acids. Germline CDR1 is SGHAT and CDR2 is FQNNGV. The V gene end was trimmed by 5 bases and the J gene end by 9 bases; junction bases not matched to a gene: 10. Samples were assayed with immunoSEQ v3.0 at survey level. Generated by immunoSEQ multiplex PCR, the TCRdb table keeps only in-frame clones and is missing some. This sample has some 10,000 clones, with roughly 90% found just once. Comments on this clone: Its antigen is unknown.

The receptor was isolated from a middle-aged woman with HIV. This sample comprised unsorted PBMCs, obtained 0.2 years before starting antiretroviral therapy. This chain joins TRBV11-2 and TRBJ2-1; TRBD1 matches at 7 bases. The CDR3 nucleotides are TGTGCCAGCAGCCCGTCACAGGGGAAGGGTGAGCAGTTCTTC. Its translation: CASSPSQGKGEQFF.